The 4 T cell receptor beta chains reported below all come from one sample, sequenced in a study of T cells in Graves' hyperthyroidism and ophthalmopathy. What was amplified from RNA transcripts were TCR beta CDR3 regions. The HTBI primer set drove a first-round RT-PCR of the TCR CDR3. TCRdb fed the multiplex PCR reads into MiXCR, producing one record per CDR3 protein. The sample records a few hundred thousand distinct CDR3 sequences, roughly 13% being singletons. Sequencing was done on a sample of blood. Receptors originate from a woman in her 40s with Graves' ophthalmopathy.

The chain combines TRBV20-1 with TRBJ1-3, with TRBD1 matching over 8 bases. This CDR3 is built from 17 residues. Germline CDR1 DFQATT, CDR2 SNEGSKA (reference sequence). V gave up 0 bases and J gave up 2 bases; unmatched junction bases: 9. This chain's CDR3 is CSARDRTDRGAGNTIYF. Written as DNA, the CDR3 is TGCAGTGCTAGAGATCGGACCGACAGGGGCGCTGGAAACACCATATATTTT.

Details on this clonotype: A single base separates this from a much larger clone, so it may be a read error. The chain combines TRBV12-3 or TRBV12-4 with TRBJ2-1; TRBD2 matches 13 bases. CDR3 length equals 15 residues. CDR3 sequence (DNA): TGTGCCAGCAGTCCACTAGCGGGGGGGCCCAATGAGCAGTCCTTC. Protein sequence: CASSPLAGGPNEQSF.

This clonotype was observed many times. The chain employs TRBV12-3 or TRBV12-4 and TRBJ2-5; no clear D. There are 14 residues in the CDR3. V gave up 3 bases and J gave up 5 bases, with 13 bases separating them. CDR3 region: CASSFSGWAETQYF. In DNA form, the CDR3 reads TGTGCCAGCAGTTTTAGTGGGTGGGCGGAGACCCAGTACTTC.

J is TRBJ2-1 and V is TRBV11-3; D uncertain. Germline V gene lookup returns CDR1 SGHNT and CDR2 YENEEA. This CDR3 region has 15 residues. V gave up 5 bases and J gave up 0 bases, with 11 bases separating them. In nucleotides, the CDR3 is TGTGCCAGCAGCCCATGGGGTGGCTCCTACAATGAGCAGTTCTTC. This encodes CASSPWGGSYNEQFF.